The table lists the clone carrying this T cell receptor beta chain with a few counts. Its antigen is as yet unknown. This sample's time point: patch test 3, about 24 weeks after DPC sensitization. Noted treatment: therapeutic diphenylcyclopropenone sensitization with weekly scalp DPC. The data belong to a study of human T cells and chemical hapten exposure. Using its own MiXCR run on the RACE reads, TCRdb lists one record per CDR3 protein. Found here are about 190,000 distinct CDR3 sequences, 20% to 25% of them singletons; the top ten hold under 2.5%. Germline V CDR1 and CDR2: SNHLY, FYNNEI. The CDR3 extends over 15 amino acids. Trimming took 6 bases from V and 0 from J, leaving 11 bases between them. General study findings and limits: Donors, who had alopecia, may show an immune response that differs from healthy people's. DPC sensitization produced no change in TCRs with frequency above 1 in 1000.

The origin of this receptor is a woman in her forties with alopecia areata. Some clones in this sample may be carry-over from other donors' samples. Here the sequenced sample was whole blood, taken in connection with sensitization to the hapten diphenylcyclopropenone (DPC). The chain joins TRBV2 to TRBJ2-2, with unresolved D. CDR3 sequence reads: CASSAGPSNTGELFF. CDR3 bases: TGTGCCAGCAGCGCCGGGCCCTCGAACACCGGGGAGCTGTTTTTT. The whole variable domain, remainder taken from reference TRBV2 and TRBJ2-2, is EPEVTQTPSHQVTQMGQEVILRCVPISNHLYFYWYRQILGQKVEFLVSFYNNEISEKSEIFDDQFSVERPDGSNFTLKIRSTKLEDSAMYFCASSAGPSNTGELFFGEGSRLTVL.